This record concerns one T cell receptor (beta chain) sequence. The data originate from a study of OX40 agonist ivuxolimab in advanced cancers. With V trimmed by 0 bases and J by 5 bases, 7 bases remained unmatched. The CDR3 contains 17 residues. Germline V gene sequence: CDR1 GTSNPN, CDR2 SVGIG (reference sequence). TCRdb's copy holds only in-frame clones and misses some; the assay was immunoSEQ multiplex PCR. This table has some 74,000 clones, roughly 85% appearing once. The source material was CD4+ or CD8+ T cells sorted from blood, sampled in a trial of the OX40 agonist ivuxolimab. The rearrangement links TRBV30 to TRBJ2-2; 12 bases fit TRBD2. The origin of this receptor is an adult with an advanced solid tumor such as melanoma, head and neck, liver or kidney cancer. The CDR3 here is CAWSVTSGRIRTGELFF. The CDR3 nucleotides are TGTGCCTGGAGTGTAACTAGCGGGAGGATTAGGACCGGGGAGCTGTTTTTT.